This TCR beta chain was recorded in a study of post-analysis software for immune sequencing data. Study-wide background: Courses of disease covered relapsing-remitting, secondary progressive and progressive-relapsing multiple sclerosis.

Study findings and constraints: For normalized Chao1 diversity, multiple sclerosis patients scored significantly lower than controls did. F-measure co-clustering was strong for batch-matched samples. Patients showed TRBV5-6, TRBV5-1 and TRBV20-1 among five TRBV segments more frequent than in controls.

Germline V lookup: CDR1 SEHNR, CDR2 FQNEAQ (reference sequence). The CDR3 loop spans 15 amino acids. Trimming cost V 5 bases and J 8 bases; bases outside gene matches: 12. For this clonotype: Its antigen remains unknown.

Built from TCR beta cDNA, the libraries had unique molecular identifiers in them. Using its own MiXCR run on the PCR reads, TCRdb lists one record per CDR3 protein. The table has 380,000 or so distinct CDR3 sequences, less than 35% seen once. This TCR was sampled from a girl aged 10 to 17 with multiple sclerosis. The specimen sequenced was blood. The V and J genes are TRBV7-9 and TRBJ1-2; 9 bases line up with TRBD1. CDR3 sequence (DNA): TGTGCCAGCAGCCCGGGGACAGGGCGGTTTGAGGGCTACACCTTC. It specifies CASSPGTGRFEGYTF. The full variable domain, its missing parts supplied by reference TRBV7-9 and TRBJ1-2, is DTGVSQNPRHKITKRGQNVTFRCDPISEHNRLYWYRQTLGQGPEFLTYFQNEAQLEKSRLLSDRFSAERPKGSFSTLEIQRTEQGDSAMYLCASSPGTGRFEGYTFGSGTRLTVV.